One and the same sample provided the 31 T cell receptor beta chains below, sequenced in a study of cytomegalovirus exposure and HLA in healthy donors. PCR was performed using 60 Vbeta and 13 Jbeta primers. The repertoire was sequenced with immunoSEQ multiplex PCR; TCRdb's copy has only in-frame clones and lacks some. This sample yields 220,000 or so clones, of which roughly 70% are seen a single time; roughly 2% belongs to the top ten. Sequencing input: PBMCs. These receptors came from a woman aged 30 to 39 in good health and CMV-seronegative.

The chain joins TRBV7-9 to TRBJ2-4, with TRBD2 as a possible D gene (6 bases). This CDR3 has 15 residues. V lost 3 bases, J lost 2 bases, and 11 bases lay in between. From germline, CDR1 is SEHNR and CDR2 FQNEAQ (reference sequence). The CDR3 DNA sequence: TGTGCCAGCAGCTTGGGACTCCGGTCCAAAAACATTCAGTACTTC. Translating gives CASSLGLRSKNIQYF. Looking up the rest from reference TRBV7-9 and TRBJ2-4 gives the full variable domain: DTGVSQNPRHKITKRGQNVTFRCDPISEHNRLYWYRQTLGQGPEFLTYFQNEAQLEKSRLLSDRFSAERPKGSFSTLEIQRTEQGDSAMYLCASSLGLRSKNIQYFGAGTRLSVL.

This clone has just a few counts. The J gene is TRBJ2-2, the V gene TRBV7-3; 16 nucleotides match TRBD2. This CDR3 region has 18 residues. CDR1 and CDR2 (germline): SGHTA, FQGTGA. The J segment lost 6 bases and the V segment lost 3 bases, leaving 7 bases of the junction unmatched. The CDR3 spells CASSLRGLAGGESGELFF. CDR3 coding DNA: TGTGCCAGCAGCTTGAGGGGACTAGCGGGAGGGGAATCCGGGGAGCTGTTTTTT.

The chain has TRBV21-1 and TRBJ1-4; no check of the table's D call, TRBD1, against the DNA was made. TRBV21-1 is tagged as a pseudogene. The CDR3 is 17 amino acids. The CDR3 spells CASSEGTAIATNEKLFF. DNA of the CDR3: TGTGCCAGCAGCGAAGGGACAGCTATTGCAACTAATGAAAAACTGTTTTTT.

The CDR3 sequence is CASSPLMGAPYNEQFF. CDR3 DNA: TGTGCCAGCAGCCCCCTAATGGGGGCCCCCTACAATGAGCAGTTCTTC. The rearrangement links TRBV5-8 to TRBJ2-1; tentative D call: TRBD1 (6 bases). The germline V gene has CDR1 SGHTS and CDR2 YDEGEE. The V end was cut by 4 bases, the J end by 2 bases, with 16 bases between. The CDR3 loop spans 16 amino acids. Full variable domain (outside the CDR3, taken from reference TRBV5-8 and TRBJ2-1): EAGVTQSPTHLIKTRGQQATLRCSPISGHTSVYWYQQALGLGLQFLLWYDEGEERNRGNFPPRFSGRQFPNYSSELNVNALELEDSALYLCASSPLMGAPYNEQFFGPGTRLTVL.

The chain joins TRBV6-6 to TRBJ1-1; 8 bases line up with TRBD1. Germline values: CDR1 MNHNY, CDR2 SVGAGI (reference sequence). V lost 5 bases and J lost 1; bases outside the gene matches: 3. This CDR3 comprises 14 residues. The CDR3 sequence: CASSTGTGNTEAFF. The CDR3 DNA reads TGTGCCAGCAGTACCGGGACAGGGAACACTGAAGCTTTCTTT.

This chain links TRBV9 with TRBJ2-1, with 7 nucleotides matching TRBD1. V gave up 0 bases and J gave up 2 bases; unmatched junction bases: 2. Per the germline V gene, CDR1 is SGDLS and CDR2 is YYNGEE. This CDR3 region has 15 residues. The CDR3 nucleotides are TGTGCCAGCAGCGTAGACAGGGGAACCTACAATGAGCAGTTCTTC. This sequence encodes CASSVDRGTYNEQFF.

The chain joins TRBV10-3 to TRBJ2-7; tentative D call: TRBD2 (5 bases). The CDR3 runs 17 residues. V gave up 0 bases and J gave up 1 base, with 16 bases separating them. Germline CDR1 ENHRY, CDR2 SYGVKD. Here the CDR3 reads CAISESDGVNWSYEQYF. The CDR3 nucleotides read TGTGCCATCAGTGAGTCCGACGGGGTGAATTGGTCCTACGAGCAGTACTTC.

This clone was recorded once. The chain joins TRBV30 to TRBJ1-1, with 8 nucleotides matching TRBD1. This CDR3 region has 15 residues. Germline V CDR1 and CDR2: GTSNPN, SVGIG (reference sequence). V was clipped by 4 bases and J by 4 bases; unmatched bases: 11. The CDR3 spells CAWKLRGQGGTEAFF. The CDR3, as DNA: TGTGCCTGGAAGCTCAGGGGGCAGGGCGGCACTGAAGCTTTCTTT.

This clone showed up many times. The chain recombines TRBV27 with TRBJ1-1; 7 nucleotides agree with TRBD1. Trimming removed 4 bases from V and 2 bases from J; junction bases left unmatched: 7. Germline CDR1 is MNHEY and CDR2 is SMNVEV (reference sequence). The CDR3 loop spans 15 amino acids. Here the CDR3 reads CASSSGDSLNTEAFF. The CDR3 DNA follows: TGTGCCAGCAGTTCGGGGGACAGTCTTAACACTGAAGCTTTCTTT.

This clone was seen a single time. The rearrangement links TRBV5-1 to TRBJ2-7, with 7 bases lining up with TRBD1. J was trimmed by 3 bases and V by 2 bases; bases with no gene match: 8. There are 15 residues in the CDR3. Germline V gene data show CDR1 as SGHRS and CDR2 as YFSETQ. The CDR3 spells CASSFSMGQNYEQYF. The CDR3 nucleotides are TGCGCCAGCAGCTTTAGCATGGGACAGAACTACGAGCAGTACTTC.

The CDR3 DNA follows: TGTGCCAGCAGTCAACCCGGGACATATGGCTACACCTTC. It translates to CASSQPGTYGYTF. The chain is built from TRBV25-1 and TRBJ1-2, with a tentative D call TRBD1 (6 bases). CDR1 and CDR2 from the germline V gene are MGHDK and SYGVNS. The V and J ends lost 5 bases and 5 bases respectively, with 12 bases between them. This CDR3 region has 13 residues.

The chain has TRBV5-1 and TRBJ2-7, with 7 bases aligning to TRBD1. The CDR3 contains 15 residues. CDR1 is SGHRS, CDR2 YFSETQ, per germline. With 4 bases clipped from V and 2 bases from J, the junction kept 9 bases outside the gene matches. The DNA for the CDR3 is TGCGCCAGCAGCCCTGGGACAGCCGCCCCCTACGAGCAGTACTTC. Translation: CASSPGTAAPYEQYF.

The DNA of the CDR3 is TGTGCCAGCAGCTGGGCGGTAGGACAGGGGGCGCGAGGCACCGGGGAGCTGTTTTTT. Its translation is CASSWAVGQGARGTGELFF. The chain uses TRBV7-9 and TRBJ2-2; 11 nucleotides align to TRBD1. The germline gives CDR1 SEHNR, CDR2 FQNEAQ (reference sequence). Trimming cost V 4 bases and J 4 bases; bases outside gene matches: 14. This CDR3 contains 19 residues.

The rearrangement uses TRBV19 and TRBJ1-4, with D hard to call. The CDR3 has 14 amino acids. V gave up 6 bases and J gave up 5 bases, with 13 bases separating them. Germline V CDR1 and CDR2: LNHDA, SQIVND (reference sequence). The DNA for the CDR3 is TGTGCCAGTAGCCCGGGGTTGGGAAATGAAAAACTGTTTTTT. It yields the protein CASSPGLGNEKLFF.

The genes are TRBV2 and TRBJ2-6; D gene uncertain. Looked up from germline, CDR1 is SNHLY and CDR2 is FYNNEI. The CDR3 length is 14 residues. V was pared by 5 bases and J by 4 bases, with 9 bases between. CDR3 DNA: TGTGCCAGCAGTAGCTCTCTGGGGGCCAACGTCCTGACTTTC. As protein: CASSSSLGANVLTF.

The chain combines TRBV9 with TRBJ1-2; 8 bases are a match to TRBD1. This CDR3 contains 19 residues. Germline loops: CDR1 SGDLS, CDR2 YYNGEE. The junction had 17 bases not matched to a gene; V was cut back by 0 bases and J by 4 bases. In nucleotides, the CDR3 is TGTGCCAGCAGCGTAGACGGAAAGGCAGGGGGCTTAAAACGCTATGGCTACACCTTC. This encodes CASSVDGKAGGLKRYGYTF.

The rearrangement uses TRBV7-6 and TRBJ2-5; D gene unclear. V was trimmed by 2 bases and J by 2 bases, leaving 12 bases between them. CDR3 length: 15 residues. Germline-derived CDR1 and CDR2 are SGHVS and FNYEAQ. CDR3 coding DNA: TGTGCCAGCAGCTTAAGTTTGCTAGAACAAGAGACCCAGTACTTC. Encoded protein: CASSLSLLEQETQYF.

V is TRBV11-1 and J is TRBJ2-3; a possible D gene is TRBD2 (7 bases). V was trimmed by 5 bases and J by 4 bases, leaving 22 bases between them. Germline-derived CDR1 and CDR2 are SGHAT and FQDESV (reference sequence). The CDR3 runs 17 residues. The CDR3 DNA sequence: TGTGCCAGCAGCCAGACGGTGGGGGGGCGCAGACCAGATACGCAGTATTTT. Translated: CASSQTVGGRRPDTQYF.

The chain combines TRBV18 with TRBJ2-1; TRBD1 agrees at 9 bases. This CDR3 comprises 16 residues. The V segment lost 1 base and the J segment 4 bases; nucleotides outside the gene matches: 5. Looked up from germline, CDR1 is KGHSH and CDR2 is LQKENI. The CDR3 loop is CASSPLGTGIYNEQFF. CDR3 nucleotides: TGTGCCAGCTCACCACTCGGGACAGGGATATACAATGAGCAGTTCTTC.

The chain employs TRBV6-5 and TRBJ1-1, with D tentatively TRBD1 (6 bases). This CDR3 is 14 amino acids long. Germline CDR1 is MNHEY and CDR2 is SVGAGI. V was pared by 0 bases and J by 5 bases, with 10 bases between. The CDR3 region has the DNA TGTGCCAGCAGTTACTCGGGGGCGTGGACTGAAGCTTTCTTT. Protein: CASSYSGAWTEAFF.

The sample holds a few counts of this clone. The chain uses TRBV19 and TRBJ1-2; TRBD1 might be the D (6 bases). The CDR3 covers 17 residues. Germline lookup yields CDR1 LNHDA and CDR2 SQIVND (reference sequence). V dropped 3 bases and J dropped 1 base, with 18 bases sitting between them. DNA of the CDR3: TGTGCCAGTAGTATGGGCAGGGGATTACGTGATAACTATGGCTACACCTTC. Its protein product is CASSMGRGLRDNYGYTF.

The chain links TRBV6-5 to TRBJ1-1; D might be TRBD1 (5 bases). The CDR3 consists of 13 residues. Germline assignment: CDR1 MNHEY and CDR2 SVGAGI. The V end was cut by 6 bases, the J end by 6 bases, with 14 bases between. This CDR3 is CASRRGRAAEAFF. The CDR3 DNA is TGTGCCAGCAGAAGGGGCAGGGCGGCTGAAGCTTTCTTT.

Comments on this clone: The same CDR3 also results from other DNA sequences found in this sample. The gene calls are TRBV11-3 and TRBJ1-1; TRBD1 agrees at 9 bases. The CDR3 has 15 residues. The V and J ends lost 0 bases and 1 base, in that order; junction bases with no gene match: 0. Germline V CDR1 and CDR2: SGHNT, YENEEA. The DNA of the CDR3 is TGTGCCAGCAGCTTAGAGGGACAGGGGAACACTGAAGCTTTCTTT. Its protein product is CASSLEGQGNTEAFF.

The chain uses TRBV19 and TRBJ1-1; 8 bases agree with TRBD1. The V segment lost 5 bases and the J segment 5 bases; nucleotides outside the gene matches: 4. From germline, CDR1 is LNHDA and CDR2 SQIVND (reference sequence). The CDR3 has 13 amino acids. CDR3 amino acids: CASSPTGGTEAFF. CDR3 nucleotide sequence: TGTGCCAGTAGTCCTACAGGGGGTACTGAAGCTTTCTTT.

This clone has more than one count but fewer than ten. The chain uses TRBV2 and TRBJ2-5, with 9 nucleotides matching TRBD1. The DNA end favors TRBJ2-7, so the J call may be wrong. Germline CDR1 is SNHLY and CDR2 is FYNNEI. This CDR3 spans 14 amino acids. The CDR3 sequence is CASRDWDRAYEQYF. CDR3 DNA sequence: TGTGCCAGCAGGGACTGGGACAGGGCCTACGAGCAGTACTTC.

The chain employs TRBV10-3 and TRBJ2-3; D is possibly TRBD2 (5 bases). Per germline, CDR1 ENHRY and CDR2 SYGVKD. This CDR3 has 16 amino acids. V lost 0 bases to trimming and J lost 3 bases, with 13 bases between them. The CDR3 DNA reads as TGTGCCATCAGTGAGTCGCTCGAGCGGCGTACAGATACGCAGTATTTT. Amino acid sequence: CAISESLERRTDTQYF.

The chain carries TRBV19 and TRBJ2-7, with D perhaps TRBD1 (5 bases). The germline V gene has CDR1 LNHDA and CDR2 SQIVND (reference sequence). Trimming took off 4 bases at V and 7 bases at J, with 20 bases between the two ends. CDR3 length: 15 residues. The DNA for the CDR3 is TGTGCCAGTAGTAAAGGGGCAGGGCCCTCTACGGAGCAGTACTTC. It encodes CASSKGAGPSTEQYF.

To note about this clone: One end of the junction fails to match germline, which may point to a read error. This chain links TRBV7-2 with TRBJ2-5; D is ambiguous. The CDR3 has 13 residues. In germline, CDR1 is SGHTA, CDR2 FQGNSA. DNA for the CDR3: TGTGCCAGCAGCAGATCCCTGCAAGAGGCCCAGTACTTC. Translated, it gives CASSRSLQEAQYF.

The CDR3 sequence is CASSIGSGGFSQNTGELFF. CDR3 sequence (DNA): TGTGCCAGTAGTATCGGGTCAGGGGGATTTAGCCAAAACACCGGGGAGCTGTTTTTT. The chain links TRBV19 to TRBJ2-2; 7 bases align to TRBD1. V lost 3 bases, J lost 2 bases, and 15 bases stayed unmatched. In germline, CDR1 is LNHDA, CDR2 SQIVND (reference sequence). The CDR3 loop spans 19 amino acids.

The chain employs TRBV5-1 and TRBJ2-1, with 8 bases fitting TRBD1. Germline CDR1 is SGHRS and CDR2 is YFSETQ. V dropped 0 bases and J dropped 15; count of bases not matched to a gene: 5. The length of the CDR3 is 12 residues. CDR3 residues: CASSLVDRGMFF. The CDR3 DNA reads as TGCGCCAGCAGCTTGGTCGACAGGGGAATGTTCTTC.

The chain is built from TRBV6-1 and TRBJ1-5, with D possibly being TRBD1 (6 bases). This CDR3 region has 13 residues. V was shortened by 6 bases and J by 4 bases, with 10 bases between the two germline ends. Germline lookup yields CDR1 MNHNS and CDR2 SASEGT. CDR3 region: CASRWTDNQPQHF. The CDR3 DNA follows: TGTGCCAGCAGGTGGACAGATAATCAGCCCCAGCATTTT.